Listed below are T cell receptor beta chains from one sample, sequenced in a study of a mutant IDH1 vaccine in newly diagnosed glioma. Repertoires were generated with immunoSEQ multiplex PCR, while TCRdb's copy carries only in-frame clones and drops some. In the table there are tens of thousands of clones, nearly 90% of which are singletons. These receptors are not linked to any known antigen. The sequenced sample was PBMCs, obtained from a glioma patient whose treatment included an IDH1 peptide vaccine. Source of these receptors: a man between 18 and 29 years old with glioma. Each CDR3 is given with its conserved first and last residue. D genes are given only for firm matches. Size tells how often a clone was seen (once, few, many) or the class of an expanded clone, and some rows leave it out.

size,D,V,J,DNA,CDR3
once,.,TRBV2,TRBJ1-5,TGTGCCAGCAATGGAGAGGGGAGGTCCCAGCATTTT,CASNGEGRSQHF
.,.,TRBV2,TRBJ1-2,TGTGCCAGCAGTCCGGAGGGGGAAGGATATGGCTACACCTTC,CASSPEGEGYGYTF
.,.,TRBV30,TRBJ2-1,TGTGCCTGGAACACAGGGAATGAGCAGTTCTTC,CAWNTGNEQFF
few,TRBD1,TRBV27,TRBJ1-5,TGTGCCAGCAGTTTAGGCGGGACAGCCAGCAATCAGCCCCAGCATTTT,CASSLGGTASNQPQHF
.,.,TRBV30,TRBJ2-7,TGTGCCTGGAGTCAATCGGATCCCTACGAGCAGTACTTC,CAWSQSDPYEQYF
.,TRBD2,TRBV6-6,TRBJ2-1,TGTGCCAGTGTTGGAAGGGGAGGGGTACCTGAGCAGTTCTTC,CASVGRGGVPEQFF
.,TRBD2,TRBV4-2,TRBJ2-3,TGTGCCAGCAGCCCCAGGGAGGGAGACACAGATACGCAGTATTTT,CASSPREGDTDTQYF
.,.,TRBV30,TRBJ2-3,TGTGCCTGGAGTGCGGGAGACGCCGCGGATACGCAGTATTTT,CAWSAGDAADTQYF
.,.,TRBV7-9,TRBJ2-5,TGTGCCAGCAGAGTAGGGGACCACGGGCAGGGGACCCAGTACTTC,CASRVGDHGQGTQYF
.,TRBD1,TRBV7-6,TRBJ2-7,TGTGCCAGCAGCTTAGGGGGACAGGGGGGGCTCAATCTCAACGAGCAGTACTTC,CASSLGGQGGLNLNEQYF
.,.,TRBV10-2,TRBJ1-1,TGCGCCAGCAGTGAGTATGGGGCCCACTCTGAAGCTTTCTTT,CASSEYGAHSEAFF
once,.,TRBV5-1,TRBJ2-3,TGCGCCAGCAGCTTGGGCGGGGTGTCTAGCACAGATACGCAGTATTTT,CASSLGGVSSTDTQYF
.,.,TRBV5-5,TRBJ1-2,TGTGCCAGCAGCCCCGATCCTGGAAACTATGGCTACACCTTC,CASSPDPGNYGYTF
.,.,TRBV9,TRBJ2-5,TGTGCCAGCAGCGTAGGGACGATCGGGGCAGAGACCCAGTACTTC,CASSVGTIGAETQYF
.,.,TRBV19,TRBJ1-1,TGTGCCAGTAGTCCCCGTGCAGGAATGAACACTGAAGCTTTCTTT,CASSPRAGMNTEAFF
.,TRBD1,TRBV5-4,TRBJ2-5,TGTGCCAGCAGACAGGGGCCTGATGGAGGAGAGACCCAGTACTTC,CASRQGPDGGETQYF
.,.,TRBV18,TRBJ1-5,TGTGCCAGCTCACCGGCGAGCAGGGGTGGGGAGCCCCAGCATTTT,CASSPASRGGEPQHF
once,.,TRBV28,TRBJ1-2,TGTGCCAGCAGCACCGGGGGAATCGGAGGTGGCTACACCTTC,CASSTGGIGGGYTF
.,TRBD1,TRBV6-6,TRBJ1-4,TGTGCCAGCAGTCTCGGGCAGGGGGGAGAAAAACTGTTTTTT,CASSLGQGGEKLFF
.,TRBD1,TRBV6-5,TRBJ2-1,TGTGCCAGCAGTTACGACAGGGGCAATGAGCAGTTCTTC,CASSYDRGNEQFF
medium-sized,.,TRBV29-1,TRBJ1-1,TGCAGCGTTGAGTCGGACAGGAACACTGAAGCTTTCTTT,CSVESDRNTEAFF
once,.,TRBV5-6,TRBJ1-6,TGTGCCAGCAGCTGGCGGTCGGCCCATAATTCACCCCTCCACTTT,CASSWRSAHNSPLHF